A selection of T cell receptor beta chains follows, all from one sample in a study of technical replicates of blood from a few donors. Sequencing was performed with immunoSEQ multiplex PCR; in TCRdb, only in-frame clones are kept and a portion is missing. The table records 80,000 or so clones, roughly 98% of them present only once. The sequenced sample consisted of T cells isolated from PBMCs. All receptors come from a human donor in good health. The CDR3 runs from the conserved cysteine through the conserved F or W. Fields, in order: V gene, D gene, J gene, clone size, CDR3 DNA, CDR3 protein. D genes are given only for firm matches. The size of a clone is reported for some rows only, either as once, few or many, or as a class for expanded clones.

V gene: TRBV19; D gene: NA; J gene: TRBJ1-5; clone size: once; CDR3 DNA: TGTGCCAGTAGTTCTCATAACAGGGTAGGTAGCAATCAGCCCCAGCATTTT; CDR3 protein: CASSSHNRVGSNQPQHF
V gene: TRBV5-8; D gene: NA; J gene: TRBJ2-5; clone size: NA; CDR3 DNA: TGTGCCAGCAGCTTGTCTCGGAAGCGGGTCGGGTTGCTGGAGACCCAGTACTTC; CDR3 protein: CASSLSRKRVGLLETQYF
V gene: TRBV18; D gene: NA; J gene: TRBJ1-1; clone size: NA; CDR3 DNA: TGTGCCAGCTCACCCCAAGCAGGGGTTGGGAGTATGAACACTGAAGCTTTCTTT; CDR3 protein: CASSPQAGVGSMNTEAFF
V gene: TRBV2; D gene: NA; J gene: TRBJ2-7; clone size: NA; CDR3 DNA: TGTGCCAGCTCCCTTGTCTCCTACGAGCAGTACTTC; CDR3 protein: CASSLVSYEQYF
V gene: TRBV2; D gene: TRBD2; J gene: TRBJ2-1; clone size: NA; CDR3 DNA: TGTGCCAGCGGGTGGACTAGCGGGAAGATAGACTCCTACAATGAGCAGTTCTTC; CDR3 protein: CASGWTSGKIDSYNEQFF
V gene: TRBV19; D gene: NA; J gene: TRBJ2-3; clone size: NA; CDR3 DNA: TGTGCCAGTAGTATAGCAGGAAGATCACGGGGGGATACGCAGTATTTT; CDR3 protein: CASSIAGRSRGDTQYF
V gene: TRBV30; D gene: TRBD2; J gene: TRBJ2-1; clone size: NA; CDR3 DNA: TGTGCCTGGAATAGGGCGGGGGGCAGCTCCTACAATGAGCAGTTCTTC; CDR3 protein: CAWNRAGGSSYNEQFF
V gene: TRBV7-2; D gene: NA; J gene: TRBJ1-5; clone size: NA; CDR3 DNA: TGTGCCAGCAGCTCTCAACCTCCGGGACAAAATCAGCCCCAGCATTTT; CDR3 protein: CASSSQPPGQNQPQHF
V gene: TRBV11-3; D gene: TRBD2; J gene: TRBJ2-1; clone size: NA; CDR3 DNA: TGTGCCAGCAGCACGAGACTAGCGGGGGGCCCCTACAATGAGCAGTTCTTC; CDR3 protein: CASSTRLAGGPYNEQFF
V gene: TRBV28; D gene: TRBD2; J gene: TRBJ2-3; clone size: NA; CDR3 DNA: TGTGCCAGCAGGACTAGCGGCACAGATACGCAGTATTTT; CDR3 protein: CASRTSGTDTQYF